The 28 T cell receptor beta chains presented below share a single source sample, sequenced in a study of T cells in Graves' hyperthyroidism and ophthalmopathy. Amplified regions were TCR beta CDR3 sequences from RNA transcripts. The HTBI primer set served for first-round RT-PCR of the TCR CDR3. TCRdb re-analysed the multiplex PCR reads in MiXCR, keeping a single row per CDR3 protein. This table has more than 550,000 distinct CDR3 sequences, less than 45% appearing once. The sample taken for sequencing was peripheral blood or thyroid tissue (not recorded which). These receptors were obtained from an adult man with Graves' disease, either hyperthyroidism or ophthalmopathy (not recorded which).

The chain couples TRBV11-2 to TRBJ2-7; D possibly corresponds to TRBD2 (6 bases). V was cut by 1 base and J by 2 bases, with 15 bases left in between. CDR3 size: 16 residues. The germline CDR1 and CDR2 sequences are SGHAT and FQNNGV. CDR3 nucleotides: TGTGCCAGCAGCTTAGTGAGTTTAGCGGAAACCTACGAGCAGTACTTC. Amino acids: CASSLVSLAETYEQYF.

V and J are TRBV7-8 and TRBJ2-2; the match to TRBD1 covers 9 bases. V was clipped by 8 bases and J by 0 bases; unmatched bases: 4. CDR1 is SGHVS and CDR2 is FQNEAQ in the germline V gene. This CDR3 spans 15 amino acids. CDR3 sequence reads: CASGTGGPNTGELFF. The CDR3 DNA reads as TGTGCCAGCGGAACAGGGGGCCCGAACACCGGGGAGCTGTTTTTT. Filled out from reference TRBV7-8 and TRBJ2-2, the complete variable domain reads GAGVSQSPRYKVAKRGQDVALRCDPISGHVSLFWYQQALGQGPEFLTYFQNEAQLDKSGLPSDRFFAERPEGSVSTLKIQRTQQEDSAVYLCASGTGGPNTGELFFGEGSRLTVL.

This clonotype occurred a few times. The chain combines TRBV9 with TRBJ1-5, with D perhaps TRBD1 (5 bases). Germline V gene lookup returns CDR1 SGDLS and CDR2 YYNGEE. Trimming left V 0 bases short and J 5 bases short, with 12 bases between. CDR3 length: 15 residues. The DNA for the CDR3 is TGTGCCAGCAGCGTAGGGGGGGGTTCCCATCAGCCCCAGCATTTT. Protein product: CASSVGGGSHQPQHF.

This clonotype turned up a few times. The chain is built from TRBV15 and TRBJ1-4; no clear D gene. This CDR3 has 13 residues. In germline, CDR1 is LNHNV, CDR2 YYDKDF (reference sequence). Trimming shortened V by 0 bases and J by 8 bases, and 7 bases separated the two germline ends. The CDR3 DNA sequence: TGTGCCACCAGCAGAGAGACTAGCGAAAAACTGTTTTTT. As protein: CATSRETSEKLFF.

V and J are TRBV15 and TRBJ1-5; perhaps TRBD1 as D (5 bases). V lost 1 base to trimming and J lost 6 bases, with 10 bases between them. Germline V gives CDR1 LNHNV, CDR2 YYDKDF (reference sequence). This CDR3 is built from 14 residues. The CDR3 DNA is TGTGCCACCAGCAGAGGGGGGGAATCTCAGCCCCAGCATTTT. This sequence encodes CATSRGGESQPQHF.

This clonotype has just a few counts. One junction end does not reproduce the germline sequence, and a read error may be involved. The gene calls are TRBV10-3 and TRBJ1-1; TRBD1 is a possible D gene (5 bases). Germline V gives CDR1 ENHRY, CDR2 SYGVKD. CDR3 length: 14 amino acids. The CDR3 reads CASSVSGRNTEAFF. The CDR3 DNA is TGTGCCAGCAGTGTCTCGGGACGGAACACTGAAGCTTTCTTT.

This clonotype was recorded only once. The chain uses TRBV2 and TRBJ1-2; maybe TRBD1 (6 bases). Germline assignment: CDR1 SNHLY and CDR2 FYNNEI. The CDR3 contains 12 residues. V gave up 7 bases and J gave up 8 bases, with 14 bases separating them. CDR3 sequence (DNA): TGTGCCAGCACCACAGGGACCCAAGGCTACACCTTC. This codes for CASTTGTQGYTF.

In nucleotides, the CDR3 is TGTGCCATCAGGACAGGGGGACTACACACTGAAGCTTTCTTT. Its translation: CAIRTGGLHTEAFF. The chain joins TRBV10-3 to TRBJ1-1, with TRBD1 matching over 9 bases. The CDR3 is 14 amino acids. CDR1 ENHRY and CDR2 SYGVKD come from the germline V gene. Trimming took 6 bases from V and 3 from J; bases not matched to a gene: 5.

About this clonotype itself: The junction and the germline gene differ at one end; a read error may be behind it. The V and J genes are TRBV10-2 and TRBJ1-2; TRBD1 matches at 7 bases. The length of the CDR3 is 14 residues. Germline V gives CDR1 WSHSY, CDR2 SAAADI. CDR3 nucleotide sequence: TGTGCCAGCAGTTGGCGCCGGGACAGCTATGGCTACACCTTC. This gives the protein CASSWRRDSYGYTF.

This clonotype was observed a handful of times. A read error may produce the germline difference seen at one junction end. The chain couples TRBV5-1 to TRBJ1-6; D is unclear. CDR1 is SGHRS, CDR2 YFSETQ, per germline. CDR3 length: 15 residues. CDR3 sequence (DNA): TGTGCCAGCAGCTTGGACTCTGGGCCCGTTTCACCCCTCCACTTT. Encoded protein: CASSLDSGPVSPLHF.

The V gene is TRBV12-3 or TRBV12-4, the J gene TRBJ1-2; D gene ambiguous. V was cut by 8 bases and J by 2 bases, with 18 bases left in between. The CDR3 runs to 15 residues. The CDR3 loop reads CASLERRAGNYGYTF. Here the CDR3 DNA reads TGTGCCAGCCTCGAGAGGAGGGCGGGGAACTATGGCTACACCTTC.

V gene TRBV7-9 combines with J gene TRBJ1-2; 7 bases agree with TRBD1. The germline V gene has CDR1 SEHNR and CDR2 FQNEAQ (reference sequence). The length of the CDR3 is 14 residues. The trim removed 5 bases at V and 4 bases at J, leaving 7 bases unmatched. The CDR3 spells CASSRPRDSYGYTF. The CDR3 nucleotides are TGTGCCAGCAGCCGGCCCCGGGACAGCTATGGCTACACCTTC. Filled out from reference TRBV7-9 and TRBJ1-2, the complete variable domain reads DTGVSQNPRHKITKRGQNVTFRCDPISEHNRLYWYRQTLGQGPEFLTYFQNEAQLEKSRLLSDRFSAERPKGSFSTLEIQRTEQGDSAMYLCASSRPRDSYGYTFGSGTRLTVV.

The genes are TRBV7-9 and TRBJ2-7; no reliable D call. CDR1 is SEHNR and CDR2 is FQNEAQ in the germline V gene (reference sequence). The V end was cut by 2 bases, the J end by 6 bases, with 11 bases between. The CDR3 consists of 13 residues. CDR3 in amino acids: CASSLFLASEQYF. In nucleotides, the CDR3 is TGTGCCAGCAGCTTATTTCTCGCGAGCGAGCAGTACTTC. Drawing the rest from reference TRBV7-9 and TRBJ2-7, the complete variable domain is DTGVSQNPRHKITKRGQNVTFRCDPISEHNRLYWYRQTLGQGPEFLTYFQNEAQLEKSRLLSDRFSAERPKGSFSTLEIQRTEQGDSAMYLCASSLFLASEQYFGPGTRLTVT.

CDR3 sequence reads: CASVGLAYGYTF. As DNA, the CDR3 is TGTGCCAGCGTAGGGTTGGCCTATGGCTACACCTTC. V usage is TRBV25-1 and J usage is TRBJ1-2; D is undetermined. Germline V gene lookup returns CDR1 MGHDK and CDR2 SYGVNS. With 8 bases removed from V and 4 bases from J, the gap between germline ends came to 11 bases. The CDR3 spans 12 residues.

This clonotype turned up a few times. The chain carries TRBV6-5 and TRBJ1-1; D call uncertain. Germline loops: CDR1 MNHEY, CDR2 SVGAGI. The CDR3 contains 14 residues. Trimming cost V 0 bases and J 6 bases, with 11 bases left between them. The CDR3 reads CASSYSPGVSEAFF. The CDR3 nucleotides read TGTGCCAGCAGTTACTCCCCGGGTGTGTCTGAAGCTTTCTTT.

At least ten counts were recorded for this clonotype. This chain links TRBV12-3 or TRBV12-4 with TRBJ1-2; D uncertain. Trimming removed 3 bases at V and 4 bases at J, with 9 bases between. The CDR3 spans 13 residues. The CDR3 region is CASSLGRSYGYTF. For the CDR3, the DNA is TGTGCCAGCAGTTTGGGCAGGTCCTATGGCTACACCTTC.

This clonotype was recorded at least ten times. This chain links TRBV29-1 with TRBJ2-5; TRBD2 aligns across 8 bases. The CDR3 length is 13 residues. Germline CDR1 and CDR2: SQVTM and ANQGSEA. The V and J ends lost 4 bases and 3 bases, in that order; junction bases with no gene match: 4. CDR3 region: CSVATGREETQYF. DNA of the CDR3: TGCAGCGTTGCCACCGGGAGGGAAGAGACCCAGTACTTC.

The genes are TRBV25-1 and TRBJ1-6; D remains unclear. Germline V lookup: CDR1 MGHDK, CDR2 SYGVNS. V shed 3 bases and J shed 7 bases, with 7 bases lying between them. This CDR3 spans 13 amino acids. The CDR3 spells CASSDRSNSPLHF. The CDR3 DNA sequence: TGTGCCAGCAGTGACAGGAGCAATTCACCCCTCCACTTT.

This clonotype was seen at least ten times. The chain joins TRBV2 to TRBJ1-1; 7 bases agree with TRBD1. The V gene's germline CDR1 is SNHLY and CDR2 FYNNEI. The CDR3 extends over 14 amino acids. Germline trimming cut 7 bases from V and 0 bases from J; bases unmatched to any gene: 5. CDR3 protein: CASILTGMNTEAFF. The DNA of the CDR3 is TGTGCCAGCATCCTGACAGGGATGAACACTGAAGCTTTCTTT.

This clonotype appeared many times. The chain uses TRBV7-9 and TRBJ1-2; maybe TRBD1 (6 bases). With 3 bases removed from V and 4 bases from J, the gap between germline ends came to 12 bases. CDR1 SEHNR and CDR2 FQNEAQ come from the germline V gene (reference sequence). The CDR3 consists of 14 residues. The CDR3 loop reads CASSLRGASYGYTF. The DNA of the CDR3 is TGTGCCAGCAGCTTGAGGGGGGCGAGCTATGGCTACACCTTC.

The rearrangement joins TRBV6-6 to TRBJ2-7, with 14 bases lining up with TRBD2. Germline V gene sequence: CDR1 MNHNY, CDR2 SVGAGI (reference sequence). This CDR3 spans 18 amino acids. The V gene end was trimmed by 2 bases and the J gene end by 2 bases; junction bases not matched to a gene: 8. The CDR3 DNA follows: TGTGCCAGCAGTTACGGACTAGCGGGGGGAGTTAAGCCCTACGAGCAGTACTTC. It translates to CASSYGLAGGVKPYEQYF.

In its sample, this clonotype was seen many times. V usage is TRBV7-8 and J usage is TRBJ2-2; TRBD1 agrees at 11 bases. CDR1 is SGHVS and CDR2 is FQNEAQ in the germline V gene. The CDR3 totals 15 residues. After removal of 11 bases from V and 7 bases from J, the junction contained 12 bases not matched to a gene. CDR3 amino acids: CAGRADRGLIGELFF. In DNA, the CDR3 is TGTGCCGGGAGAGCGGACAGGGGGCTGATCGGGGAGCTGTTTTTT.

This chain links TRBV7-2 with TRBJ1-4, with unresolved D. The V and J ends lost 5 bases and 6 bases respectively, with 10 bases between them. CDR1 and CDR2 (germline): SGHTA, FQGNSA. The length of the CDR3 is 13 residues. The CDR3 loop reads CASSATGDEKLFF. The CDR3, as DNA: TGTGCCAGCAGCGCAACGGGAGATGAAAAACTGTTTTTT.

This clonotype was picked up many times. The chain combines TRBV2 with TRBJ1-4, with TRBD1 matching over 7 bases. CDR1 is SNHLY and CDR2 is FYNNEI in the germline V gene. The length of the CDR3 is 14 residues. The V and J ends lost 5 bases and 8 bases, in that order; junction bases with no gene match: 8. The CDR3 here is CASSLDRDEEKLFF. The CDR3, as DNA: TGTGCCAGCAGTCTCGACAGGGACGAGGAAAAACTGTTTTTT. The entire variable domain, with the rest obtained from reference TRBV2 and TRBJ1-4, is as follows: EPEVTQTPSHQVTQMGQEVILRCVPISNHLYFYWYRQILGQKVEFLVSFYNNEISEKSEIFDDQFSVERPDGSNFTLKIRSTKLEDSAMYFCASSLDRDEEKLFFGSGTQLSVL.

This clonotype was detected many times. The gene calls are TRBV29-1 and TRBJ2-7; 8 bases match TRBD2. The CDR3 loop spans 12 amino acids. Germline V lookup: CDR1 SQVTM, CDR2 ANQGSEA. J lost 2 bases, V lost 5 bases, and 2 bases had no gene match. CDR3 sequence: CSVSGGAYEQYF. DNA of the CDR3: TGCAGCGTTAGCGGGGGAGCCTACGAGCAGTACTTC.

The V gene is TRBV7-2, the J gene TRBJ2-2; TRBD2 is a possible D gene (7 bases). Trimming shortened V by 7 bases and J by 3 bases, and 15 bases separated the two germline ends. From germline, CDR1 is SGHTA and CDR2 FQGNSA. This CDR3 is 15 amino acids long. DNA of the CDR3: TGTGCCAGCACCCGAGGGGGGGACGACACCGGGGAGCTGTTTTTT. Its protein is CASTRGGDDTGELFF.

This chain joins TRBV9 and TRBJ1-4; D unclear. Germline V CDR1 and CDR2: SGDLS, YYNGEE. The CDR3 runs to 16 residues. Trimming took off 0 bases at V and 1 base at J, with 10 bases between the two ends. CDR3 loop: CASSVVQSETNEKLFF. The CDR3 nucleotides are TGTGCCAGCAGCGTAGTCCAGTCTGAAACTAATGAAAAACTGTTTTTT.

The CDR3, as DNA: TGTGCCAGCAGCCCCGAGGCCGGCTCCTATAATTCACCCCTCCACTTT. Its protein product is CASSPEAGSYNSPLHF. The V call is TRBV7-3, the J call TRBJ1-6, with no clear D. Germline V gives CDR1 SGHTA, CDR2 FQGTGA. The CDR3 is 16 residues long. The V gene lost 5 bases and the J gene lost 0 bases, with 11 bases spanning the gap.